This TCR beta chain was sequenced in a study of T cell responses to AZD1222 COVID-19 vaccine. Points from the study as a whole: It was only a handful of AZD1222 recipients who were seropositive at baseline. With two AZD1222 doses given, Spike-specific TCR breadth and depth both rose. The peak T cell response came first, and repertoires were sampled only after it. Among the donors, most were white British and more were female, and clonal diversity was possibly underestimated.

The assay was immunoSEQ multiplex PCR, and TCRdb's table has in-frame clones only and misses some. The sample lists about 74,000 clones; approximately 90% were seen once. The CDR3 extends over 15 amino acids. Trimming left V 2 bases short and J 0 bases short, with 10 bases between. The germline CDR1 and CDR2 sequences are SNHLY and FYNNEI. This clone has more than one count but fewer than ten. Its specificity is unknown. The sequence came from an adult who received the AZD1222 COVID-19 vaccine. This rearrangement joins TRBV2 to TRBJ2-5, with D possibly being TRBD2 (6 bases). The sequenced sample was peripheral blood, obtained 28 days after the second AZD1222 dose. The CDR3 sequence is CASSEPGEYQETQYF. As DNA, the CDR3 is TGTGCCAGCAGTGAACCGGGAGAGTACCAAGAGACCCAGTACTTC.